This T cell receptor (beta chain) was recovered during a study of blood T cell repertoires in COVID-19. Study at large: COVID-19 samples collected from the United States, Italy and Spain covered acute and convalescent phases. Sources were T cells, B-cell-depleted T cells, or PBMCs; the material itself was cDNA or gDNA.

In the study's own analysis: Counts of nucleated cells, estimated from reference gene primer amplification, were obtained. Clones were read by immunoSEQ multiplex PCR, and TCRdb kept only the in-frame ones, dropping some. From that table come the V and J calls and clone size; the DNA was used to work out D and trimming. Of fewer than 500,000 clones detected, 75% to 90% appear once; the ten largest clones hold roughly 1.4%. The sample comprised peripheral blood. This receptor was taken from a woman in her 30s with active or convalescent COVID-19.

CDR3 protein: CASSQVVGQEKETQYF. The CDR3 coding sequence is TGCGCCAGCAGCCAAGTTGTAGGACAGGAAAAAGAGACCCAGTACTTC. The chain uses TRBV4-1 and TRBJ2-5; TRBD1 agrees at 7 bases. The CDR3 has 16 amino acids. V lost 1 base to trimming and J lost 3 bases; unmatched junction nucleotides: 8. Germline loops: CDR1 MGHRA, CDR2 YSYEKL.